This T cell receptor (beta chain) came from a study of cytomegalovirus exposure and HLA in healthy donors. The overall study: A subsequent analysis reported that the roughly 120 validation repertoires were produced on the same platform that had also been used for the 550 to 750 first-cohort repertoires.

This CDR3 comprises 16 residues. In germline, CDR1 is LNHDA, CDR2 SQIVND (reference sequence). V lost 4 bases and J 5 bases, leaving 18 bases between the germline ends. Sequenced by immunoSEQ multiplex PCR; TCRdb stores in-frame clones only, minus some. The sample carries about 160,000 clones, approximately 90% recorded once. The donors belonged to the approximately 110-subject validation cohort, separate from the approximately 670-subject first cohort. The TCR originated in a man aged 18 to 30 in good health and CMV-seronegative. The sequenced sample was PBMCs. The V gene is TRBV19, the J gene TRBJ1-5, with D maybe TRBD1 (6 bases). The CDR3 bases are TGTGCCAGTAGTACGCGCCAGTATCAGGGGCATCAGCCCCAGCATTTT. As protein: CASSTRQYQGHQPQHF.